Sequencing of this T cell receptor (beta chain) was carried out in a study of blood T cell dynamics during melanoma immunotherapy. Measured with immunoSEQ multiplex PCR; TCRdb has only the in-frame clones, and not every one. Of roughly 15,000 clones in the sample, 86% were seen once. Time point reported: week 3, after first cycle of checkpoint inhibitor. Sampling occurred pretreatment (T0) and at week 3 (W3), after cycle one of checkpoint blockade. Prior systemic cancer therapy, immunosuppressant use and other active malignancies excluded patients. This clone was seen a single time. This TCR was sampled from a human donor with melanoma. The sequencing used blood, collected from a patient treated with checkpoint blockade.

DNA for the CDR3: TGTGCCAGCGGTCCAGCGCTCTACAATGAGCAGTTCTTC. Its protein is CASGPALYNEQFF. The chain is built from TRBV28 and TRBJ2-1; D is uncertain. Germline-derived CDR1 and CDR2 are MDHEN and SYDVKM. The CDR3 totals 13 residues. V lost 8 bases to trimming and J lost 3 bases, with 11 bases between them.